Sequencing of this T cell receptor (beta chain) was carried out in a study of cytomegalovirus exposure and HLA in healthy donors. Study results and caveats: For most subjects, TCR beta sequences were reported to predict HLA-A and HLA-B alleles with accuracy. Per a later analysis, HLA-associated TCR beta chains showed more clonal expansion than other, equally common TCR beta chains.

Primers for the PCR totalled 60 Vbeta and 13 Jbeta. In the original workflow: Roughly 81 million unique TCR beta chains, roughly 12 million shared, were counted in a later analysis. Sequenced by immunoSEQ multiplex PCR; TCRdb stores in-frame clones only, minus some. The V and J calls and clone size were taken over from that table, and D and trimming were inferred from the DNA. Its listing shows tens of thousands of clones. Concerning this clone: The antigen is undetermined.

Material for sequencing was PBMCs. This TCR derives from a woman aged 25-40 years in good health and CMV-seronegative.

The DNA for the CDR3 is TGTGCCAGCAGCCACGGGGGGGCCAGGGAGACCCAGTACTTC. The encoded protein is CASSHGGARETQYF. The V gene is TRBV28, the J gene TRBJ2-5, with TRBD2 matching 8 bases. After removal of 6 bases from V and 5 bases from J, the junction contained 8 bases not matched to a gene. This CDR3 is 14 amino acids long. Germline V gives CDR1 MDHEN, CDR2 SYDVKM.